The sequence of this TCR beta chain was determined in a study of blood T cell repertoires in COVID-19. Whole-study context: COVID-19 samples from acute and convalescent phases originated in the United States, Italy and Spain. T cells, B-cell-depleted T cells, or PBMCs supplied cDNA or gDNA.

Source study methods: Nucleated cell counts were estimated from reference gene primer amplification. TCRdb's copy holds only in-frame clones and misses some; the assay was immunoSEQ multiplex PCR. The V and J calls and clone size were taken over from that table, and D and trimming were inferred from the DNA. This sample has roughly 220,000 clones, with around 84% found just once. The CDR3 is made up of 16 amino acids. Germline CDR1 reads SGHDN; CDR2 reads FVKESK. V trimming: 4 bases; J trimming: 6 bases; junction bases outside the gene matches: 10. J is TRBJ2-1 and V is TRBV14, with 9 bases lining up with TRBD2. Sample: peripheral blood. The TCR was taken from a man aged 25 to 40 with active or convalescent COVID-19. This CDR3 reads CASSLRTSVNLNEQFF. The CDR3 coding sequence is TGTGCCAGCAGCCTCCGGACTAGCGTGAATCTCAATGAGCAGTTCTTC.